Below, 25 T cell receptor beta chains from the same sample are listed, as sequenced in a study of T-cell reconstitution after alpha-beta-depleted transplantation in children (dated by TCRdb to the mid-2010s). Receptors were amplified or captured by PCR. Reads for this sample came from an Illumina HiSeq 2500. TCR library preparation used molecular barcoding, with unique molecular identifiers applied to normalize quantification of the TCRbeta repertoire. TCRdb reprocessing: public reads trimmed at Q25 with fastp, clones called with MiXCR, in-frame beta chains kept. Every CDR3 protein is listed once, alongside the most common genes and DNA of its rows. The sample records hundreds of thousands of distinct CDR3 sequences, around 13% of which are singletons. The ten largest make up less than 6.5% of the sample. The material was PBMCs from the stem cell graft donor, obtained from the stem cell graft. These receptors originate from a human donor who donated a stem cell graft to a child with combined immunodeficiency.

This clonotype was seen ten or more times. The chain couples TRBV27 to TRBJ2-3; 11 bases are shared with TRBD2. V dropped 6 bases and J dropped 3; count of bases not matched to a gene: 5. The CDR3 runs to 15 residues. CDR1 MNHEY and CDR2 SMNVEV come from the germline V gene (reference sequence). CDR3 in DNA: TGTGCCAGCAGAGCACTAGCGGGGGTAACAGATACGCAGTATTTT. It translates to CASRALAGVTDTQYF.

This chain joins TRBV20-1 and TRBJ2-7; TRBD1 matches 7 bases. Germline loops: CDR1 DFQATT, CDR2 SNEGSKA (reference sequence). This CDR3 contains 15 residues. V lost 6 bases and J lost 4; bases outside the gene matches: 15. The CDR3 DNA reads as TGCAGTGCCATGGGCCGGCAGGGGGTTCGGTACGAGCAGTACTTC. This codes for CSAMGRQGVRYEQYF.

The chain joins TRBV20-1 to TRBJ2-7; D uncertain. Germline V CDR1 and CDR2: DFQATT, SNEGSKA (reference sequence). Trimming pared 6 bases from V and 0 bases from J, leaving 15 bases between. The CDR3 runs to 14 residues. CDR3 coding DNA: TGCAGTGCCCTAGGGCTAGTCAGCTCCTACGAGCAGTACTTC. It codes for CSALGLVSSYEQYF.

This clonotype appeared a few times. The chain couples TRBV29-1 to TRBJ2-1, with D perhaps matching TRBD1 or TRBD2 (6 bases each). Germline V gene data show CDR1 as SQVTM and CDR2 as ANQGSEA. The CDR3 has 16 residues. The V end lost 2 bases, the J end lost 3 bases, and 17 bases lay between the germline ends. The CDR3 region has the DNA TGCAGCGTTGAAAAGGAGGAGGGGACATTCTACAATGAGCAGTTCTTC. Amino acid sequence: CSVEKEEGTFYNEQFF.

This rearrangement joins TRBV20-1 to TRBJ1-3; 8 bases line up with TRBD1. This CDR3 comprises 15 residues. With 3 bases clipped from V and 4 bases from J, the junction kept 8 bases outside the gene matches. Germline values: CDR1 DFQATT, CDR2 SNEGSKA (reference sequence). The CDR3 is CSASDGQGSGNTIYF. The CDR3 DNA is TGCAGTGCTAGTGATGGACAGGGTTCAGGAAACACCATATATTTT.

V and J are TRBV30 and TRBJ2-2; 10 bases match TRBD2. V was pared by 5 bases and J by 3 bases, with 3 bases of the junction left unmatched. The length of the CDR3 is 14 residues. Germline V lookup: CDR1 GTSNPN, CDR2 SVGIG (reference sequence). The CDR3 DNA is TGTGCCTGGGTAGCGGGGGGTTACACCGGGGAGCTGTTTTTT. Translating gives CAWVAGGYTGELFF.

This clonotype was counted a few times. V and J are TRBV18 and TRBJ2-5, with 8 bases matching TRBD1. The CDR3 is made up of 18 amino acids. Germline-derived CDR1 and CDR2 are KGHSH and LQKENI. J lost 2 bases, V lost 6 bases, and 17 bases had no gene match. The CDR3 nucleotides read TGTGCCAGCTCGAACAGGAAAGGACAGGGCGCTCGTCAAGAGACCCAGTACTTC. Residues: CASSNRKGQGARQETQYF.

This clonotype was recorded at least ten times. The chain carries TRBV12-3 or TRBV12-4 and TRBJ1-2; 9 nucleotides line up with TRBD1. This CDR3 contains 16 residues. Trimming took 5 bases from V and 2 from J; bases not matched to a gene: 9. This CDR3 is CASSLGTGIQNYGYTF. CDR3 coding DNA: TGTGCCAGCAGTCTCGGGACAGGGATCCAAAACTATGGCTACACCTTC.

In DNA, the CDR3 is TGCGCCAGCAGCCAAGATGGCCTAGCGGAACCCACTAGGGTGGGCACAGATACGCAGTATTTT. It codes for CASSQDGLAEPTRVGTDTQYF. The V and J genes are TRBV4-1 and TRBJ2-3, with 7 bases fitting TRBD2. Germline assignment: CDR1 MGHRA and CDR2 YSYEKL. The CDR3 length is 21 residues. Germline trimming cut 0 bases from V and 1 base from J; bases unmatched to any gene: 19.

This clonotype showed up many times. This sequence joins TRBV7-2 and TRBJ2-7, with D perhaps TRBD1 or TRBD2 (5 bases each). Germline CDR1 reads SGHTA; CDR2 reads FQGNSA. V was cut by 5 bases and J by 2 bases, with 22 bases left in between. The CDR3 totals 17 residues. The CDR3 is CASSPQPGTGLTYEQYF. The CDR3 coding sequence is TGTGCCAGCAGCCCACAACCGGGGACCGGTCTGACCTACGAGCAGTACTTC.

This clonotype was detected only a few times. This chain uses TRBV12-3 or TRBV12-4 with TRBJ1-5, with 7 positions matching TRBD1. V dropped 4 bases and J dropped 4; count of bases not matched to a gene: 4. CDR3 length equals 14 residues. CDR3 in amino acids: CASSWTGPNQPQHF. The CDR3 coding sequence is TGTGCCAGCAGTTGGACAGGACCAAATCAGCCCCAGCATTTT.

This clonotype was seen more than once but under ten times. The chain carries TRBV7-9 and TRBJ1-2; 8 nucleotides line up with TRBD1. The CDR3 is 14 residues long. In germline, CDR1 is SEHNR, CDR2 FQNEAQ (reference sequence). Unmatched junction bases numbered 2, after V lost 5 bases and J lost 0 bases. The CDR3: CASSTGQANYGYTF. The CDR3 nucleotides read TGTGCCAGCAGCACGGGACAGGCTAACTATGGCTACACCTTC.

The table lists this clonotype with many counts. The rearrangement uses TRBV20-1 and TRBJ1-4; the match to TRBD1 covers 7 bases. The CDR3 spans 13 residues. Unmatched junction bases numbered 6, after V lost 6 bases and J lost 5 bases. CDR1 and CDR2 (germline): DFQATT, SNEGSKA (reference sequence). DNA for the CDR3: TGCAGTGCCCAGACAGGGTTGAATGAAAAACTGTTTTTT. This translates into CSAQTGLNEKLFF.

This clonotype was observed a handful of times. The genes are TRBV6-2 or TRBV6-3 and TRBJ1-1; no clear D. V lost 0 bases, J lost 5 bases, and 13 bases lay in between. The CDR3 length is 15 residues. The germline CDR1 and CDR2 sequences are MNHEY and SVGEGT. CDR3 loop: CASSYSTVMGTEAFF. As DNA, the CDR3 is TGTGCCAGCAGTTACTCGACGGTGATGGGGACTGAAGCTTTCTTT.

The chain has TRBV20-1 and TRBJ2-7; tentatively, D is TRBD1 or TRBD2 (5 bases each). V lost 6 bases and J 2 bases, leaving 23 bases between the germline ends. Germline lookup yields CDR1 DFQATT and CDR2 SNEGSKA (reference sequence). The CDR3 extends over 16 amino acids. The CDR3 coding sequence is TGCAGTGCGAGCAAACTTGGGACGGAGCAAACCTACGAGCAGTACTTC. Translating it yields CSASKLGTEQTYEQYF.

In this sample, this clonotype turned up a few times. This chain connects TRBV9 to TRBJ2-3, with a possible D match to TRBD2 (5 bases). CDR1 is SGDLS, CDR2 YYNGEE, per germline. This CDR3 comprises 16 residues. V lost 0 bases and J 5 bases, leaving 16 bases between the germline ends. The CDR3 bases are TGTGCCAGCAGCGTAGCGGGAAAGGGCTCGGGAGATACGCAGTATTTT. Its translation is CASSVAGKGSGDTQYF.

This clonotype appeared many times. V and J are TRBV4-2 and TRBJ1-3; D not certain. The CDR3 is made up of 15 amino acids. The V gene lost 1 base and the J gene lost 4 bases, with 11 bases spanning the gap. Looked up from germline, CDR1 is LGHNA and CDR2 is YNFKEQ. The CDR3 sequence: CASSQGVQSGNTIYF. Here the CDR3 DNA reads TGTGCCAGCAGCCAAGGGGTACAGTCAGGAAACACCATATATTTT.

The table lists this clonotype with many counts. The rearrangement joins TRBV29-1 to TRBJ2-7, with 9 bases matching TRBD1. The CDR3 runs 12 residues. Germline V gene sequence: CDR1 SQVTM, CDR2 ANQGSEA. V lost 5 bases and J lost 3; bases outside the gene matches: 2. CDR3 loop: CSVQTGGYEQYF. In DNA form, the CDR3 reads TGCAGCGTTCAGACAGGGGGCTACGAGCAGTACTTC.

The chain couples TRBV5-1 to TRBJ1-2; TRBD1 aligns across 12 bases. V lost 0 bases, J lost 2 bases, and 5 bases stayed unmatched. The V gene's germline CDR1 is SGHRS and CDR2 YFSETQ. The CDR3 sequence is 17 residues long. The CDR3 region is CASSLVGQGARNYGYTF. CDR3 sequence (DNA): TGCGCCAGCAGCTTGGTGGGACAGGGGGCGCGAAACTATGGCTACACCTTC.

This clonotype was observed a few times. The chain has TRBV10-3 and TRBJ2-7; D possibly corresponds to TRBD2 (5 bases). Trimming stripped 6 bases from V and 3 bases from J, with 12 bases between. The germline V gene encodes CDR1 ENHRY and CDR2 SYGVKD. The CDR3 contains 13 residues. This CDR3 reads CAIRWTAYYEQYF. The CDR3 region has the DNA TGTGCCATCAGGTGGACTGCCTACTACGAGCAGTACTTC.

This chain joins TRBV20-1 and TRBJ2-1, with 8 bases matching TRBD2. The CDR3 length is 15 residues. Trimming at V came to 2 bases and at J to 10 bases, leaving 13 bases not matched to a gene. The germline V gene has CDR1 DFQATT and CDR2 SNEGSKA (reference sequence). The CDR3 loop is CSARSTGTRGSEQFF. The DNA for the CDR3 is TGCAGTGCTAGATCGACCGGGACTAGAGGGAGCGAGCAGTTCTTC.

The rearrangement uses TRBV27 and TRBJ2-1, with TRBD2 matching 8 bases. The germline V gene has CDR1 MNHEY and CDR2 SMNVEV (reference sequence). Trimming at V came to 2 bases and at J to 7 bases, leaving 7 bases not matched to a gene. The CDR3 spans 15 residues. The CDR3 reads CASSLGAGGGNEQFF. Here the CDR3 DNA reads TGTGCCAGCAGTTTAGGGGCGGGGGGAGGGAATGAGCAGTTCTTC.

This clonotype occurred many times. The chain links TRBV6-2 or TRBV6-3 to TRBJ1-5, with D perhaps TRBD1 (6 bases). V was cut by 6 bases and J by 1 base, with 13 bases left in between. The germline V gene has CDR1 MNHEY and CDR2 SVGEGT. The CDR3 totals 15 residues. The CDR3 here is CASRGRGGSNQPQHF. CDR3 in DNA: TGTGCCAGCAGGGGCAGGGGCGGCAGCAATCAGCCCCAGCATTTT.

This clonotype showed up just a few times. This chain connects TRBV9 to TRBJ2-4; the match to TRBD2 covers 7 bases. V trimming: 3 bases; J trimming: 5 bases; junction bases outside the gene matches: 5. This CDR3 comprises 14 residues. The germline CDR1 and CDR2 sequences are SGDLS and YYNGEE. The CDR3 reads CASSALGGENIQYF. CDR3 DNA sequence: TGTGCCAGCAGCGCGCTGGGAGGGGAAAACATTCAGTACTTC.

There are many counts of this clonotype. V usage is TRBV24-1 and J usage is TRBJ2-3, with a weak D call TRBD2 (5 bases). Germline V gene lookup returns CDR1 KGHDR and CDR2 SFDVKD. The CDR3 sequence is 14 residues long. The ends were cut back, 1 base at V and 4 bases at J, with 8 bases in the middle. The CDR3 is CATSDFGVADTQYF. Written as DNA, the CDR3 is TGTGCCACCAGTGATTTCGGGGTCGCAGATACGCAGTATTTT.